The rows below give T cell receptor beta chains drawn from one sample of a study of cytomegalovirus exposure and HLA in healthy donors. Assay: immunoSEQ multiplex PCR; the TCRdb copy retains only in-frame clones and omits some. This table has about 140,000 clones, 8.9% appearing once. Sequencing used PBMCs. The receptors here all came from a woman in her thirties or forties in good health and CMV-seropositive. The CDR3 runs from the conserved cysteine through the conserved F or W. Fields, in order: D gene, V gene, clone size, CDR3 length, J gene, CDR3 DNA, CDR3 protein. D genes are given only for firm matches. Only part of the rows carry a size: once, few, many, or a class if the clone is expanded.

D gene: .; V gene: TRBV11-3; clone size: few; CDR3 length: 14; J gene: TRBJ1-1; CDR3 DNA: TGTGCCAGCAGCTTAGAATCCACTAGGACTGAAGCTTTCTTT; CDR3 protein: CASSLESTRTEAFF
D gene: .; V gene: TRBV5-1; clone size: .; CDR3 length: 14; J gene: TRBJ1-2; CDR3 DNA: TGCGCCAGCAGCTTGGGGGCAGGGTCTCTTGGCTACACCTTC; CDR3 protein: CASSLGAGSLGYTF
D gene: TRBD1; V gene: TRBV19; clone size: .; CDR3 length: 15; J gene: TRBJ2-4; CDR3 DNA: TGTGCCAGTAGTATCCAGGGGGTCTCCAAAAACATTCAGTACTTC; CDR3 protein: CASSIQGVSKNIQYF
D gene: .; V gene: TRBV4-1; clone size: .; CDR3 length: 18; J gene: TRBJ2-6; CDR3 DNA: TGCGCCAGCAGCCTTCGGACACTCAAGGACTCTGGGGCCAACGTCCTGACTTTC; CDR3 protein: CASSLRTLKDSGANVLTF
D gene: TRBD2; V gene: TRBV18; clone size: .; CDR3 length: 12; J gene: TRBJ2-1; CDR3 DNA: TGTGCCAGCTCACCAGATCCGGGGGGGCCATTCTTC; CDR3 protein: CASSPDPGGPFF
D gene: .; V gene: TRBV5-1; clone size: few; CDR3 length: 14; J gene: TRBJ2-3; CDR3 DNA: TGCGCCAGCAGCTTGCCTATAAGCACAGATACGCAGTATTTT; CDR3 protein: CASSLPISTDTQYF
D gene: .; V gene: TRBV29-1; clone size: .; CDR3 length: 12; J gene: TRBJ2-1; CDR3 DNA: TGCAGCGATCTTAGAGGGCCCAATGAGCAGTTCTTC; CDR3 protein: CSDLRGPNEQFF
D gene: TRBD1; V gene: TRBV29-1; clone size: few; CDR3 length: 13; J gene: TRBJ1-1; CDR3 DNA: TGCAGCGTTGTCGGGACAGGACGTACTGAAGCTTTCTTT; CDR3 protein: CSVVGTGRTEAFF
D gene: .; V gene: TRBV6-1; clone size: few; CDR3 length: 19; J gene: TRBJ1-2; CDR3 DNA: TGTGCCAGCAGTGAGGGTATTGGTACAGCCTATAGGGAGAACTATGGCTACACCTTC; CDR3 protein: CASSEGIGTAYRENYGYTF
D gene: TRBD2; V gene: TRBV19; clone size: .; CDR3 length: 14; J gene: TRBJ2-5; CDR3 DNA: TGTGCCAGTAGCGGGGGGAGCTGGGAAGAGACCCAGTACTTC; CDR3 protein: CASSGGSWEETQYF
D gene: TRBD1; V gene: TRBV6-5; clone size: .; CDR3 length: 16; J gene: TRBJ2-7; CDR3 DNA: TGTGCCAGCAGTTACAGTTGGGGACAGGGACCCTACGAGCAGTACTTC; CDR3 protein: CASSYSWGQGPYEQYF
D gene: .; V gene: TRBV7-2; clone size: .; CDR3 length: 16; J gene: TRBJ1-5; CDR3 DNA: TGTGCCAGCAGCTTATTGACAGGTCGGGGGGATCAGCCCCAGCATTTT; CDR3 protein: CASSLLTGRGDQPQHF
D gene: .; V gene: TRBV7-2; clone size: few; CDR3 length: 14; J gene: TRBJ1-5; CDR3 DNA: TGTGCCAGCAGCTTAGGCGGGATAAATCAGCCCCAGCATTTT; CDR3 protein: CASSLGGINQPQHF
D gene: .; V gene: TRBV5-1; clone size: few; CDR3 length: 13; J gene: TRBJ1-5; CDR3 DNA: TGCGCCAGCAGCCCCGGGAGGGACCAGCCCCAGCATTTT; CDR3 protein: CASSPGRDQPQHF
D gene: .; V gene: TRBV5-6; clone size: .; CDR3 length: 15; J gene: TRBJ1-6; CDR3 DNA: TGTGCCAGCACCACTCTGACAGTCTATAATTCACCCCTCCACTTT; CDR3 protein: CASTTLTVYNSPLHF
D gene: TRBD1; V gene: TRBV5-1; clone size: few; CDR3 length: 15; J gene: TRBJ2-7; CDR3 DNA: TGCGCCAGCAGCTTGGGACAGGGGGGGTCCTACGAGCAGTACTTC; CDR3 protein: CASSLGQGGSYEQYF
D gene: TRBD1; V gene: TRBV5-1; clone size: few; CDR3 length: 16; J gene: TRBJ2-3; CDR3 DNA: TGCGCCAGCAGCTTGGAATTGACAGGGGGCGGAGATACGCAGTATTTT; CDR3 protein: CASSLELTGGGDTQYF
D gene: .; V gene: TRBV7-8; clone size: few; CDR3 length: 16; J gene: TRBJ1-1; CDR3 DNA: TGTGCCAGCAGCTTCCGGGACACCGCCCTGAGAACTGAAGCTTTCTTT; CDR3 protein: CASSFRDTALRTEAFF
D gene: .; V gene: TRBV5-1; clone size: .; CDR3 length: 18; J gene: TRBJ1-4; CDR3 DNA: TGCGCCAGCAGCCCTACCCCTACCGTGATAGAAACTAATGAAAAACTGTTTTTT; CDR3 protein: CASSPTPTVIETNEKLFF
D gene: .; V gene: TRBV18; clone size: few; CDR3 length: 14; J gene: TRBJ1-5; CDR3 DNA: TGTGCCAGCTCACCTACAGACCGGGATGGGCCCCAGCATTTT; CDR3 protein: CASSPTDRDGPQHF
D gene: .; V gene: TRBV2; clone size: .; CDR3 length: 13; J gene: TRBJ2-2; CDR3 DNA: TGTGCCAGCAGTGTATACATCACCGGGGAGCTGTTTTTT; CDR3 protein: CASSVYITGELFF
D gene: TRBD1; V gene: TRBV10-1; clone size: .; CDR3 length: 15; J gene: TRBJ2-3; CDR3 DNA: TGCGCCAGCAGTGAGTTAAGGGGGCTAACAGATACGCAGTATTTT; CDR3 protein: CASSELRGLTDTQYF
D gene: TRBD2; V gene: TRBV9; clone size: .; CDR3 length: 15; J gene: TRBJ2-1; CDR3 DNA: TGTGCCAGCACCCCCGGGGGGGGCTCCTACAATGAGCAGTTCTTC; CDR3 protein: CASTPGGGSYNEQFF
D gene: .; V gene: TRBV13; clone size: .; CDR3 length: 15; J gene: TRBJ1-6; CDR3 DNA: TGTGCCAGCAGCTTAGGCCCCGTTAAGCATTCACCCCTCCACTTT; CDR3 protein: CASSLGPVKHSPLHF
D gene: TRBD1; V gene: TRBV5-6; clone size: .; CDR3 length: 16; J gene: TRBJ1-2; CDR3 DNA: TGTGCCAGCAGCCTACCTGGGACAGGGATTGACTATGGCTACACCTTC; CDR3 protein: CASSLPGTGIDYGYTF
D gene: TRBD1; V gene: TRBV19; clone size: .; CDR3 length: 14; J gene: TRBJ2-7; CDR3 DNA: TGTGCCAGTAGGGGGACAGGAATTCAGCACGAGCAGTACTTC; CDR3 protein: CASRGTGIQHEQYF
D gene: .; V gene: TRBV10-3; clone size: .; CDR3 length: 16; J gene: TRBJ1-2; CDR3 DNA: TGTGCCATCAGTGAAAACTCGGGGGGGGCGGACTGGGGCTACACCTTC; CDR3 protein: CAISENSGGADWGYTF
D gene: .; V gene: TRBV7-2; clone size: few; CDR3 length: 14; J gene: TRBJ2-1; CDR3 DNA: TGTGCCAGCAGCCTCGACAGCTCCTACAATGAGCAGTTCTTC; CDR3 protein: CASSLDSSYNEQFF
D gene: TRBD1; V gene: TRBV5-6; clone size: .; CDR3 length: 15; J gene: TRBJ1-1; CDR3 DNA: TGTGCCAGCAGCTTCTTGGACAGGGACGGTGTGGGGACTTTCTTT; CDR3 protein: CASSFLDRDGVGTFF
D gene: .; V gene: TRBV4-3; clone size: .; CDR3 length: 16; J gene: TRBJ1-6; CDR3 DNA: TGCGCCAGCAGCAAAGATTTTACCCCCACAAATTCACCCCTCCACTTT; CDR3 protein: CASSKDFTPTNSPLHF
D gene: TRBD1; V gene: TRBV23-1; clone size: .; CDR3 length: 18; J gene: TRBJ1-1; CDR3 DNA: TGCGCCAGCAGTCAATCTAAAGACGGGACAGAATTGAACACTGAAGCTTTCTTT; CDR3 protein: CASSQSKDGTELNTEAFF
D gene: .; V gene: TRBV18; clone size: .; CDR3 length: 15; J gene: TRBJ1-5; CDR3 DNA: TGTGCCAGCTCACGAGGGGGAGAGAGCAATCAGCCCCAGCATTTT; CDR3 protein: CASSRGGESNQPQHF
D gene: .; V gene: TRBV11-2; clone size: few; CDR3 length: 12; J gene: TRBJ2-7; CDR3 DNA: TGTGCCAGCAGCTGGACAGATTACGAGCAGTACTTC; CDR3 protein: CASSWTDYEQYF